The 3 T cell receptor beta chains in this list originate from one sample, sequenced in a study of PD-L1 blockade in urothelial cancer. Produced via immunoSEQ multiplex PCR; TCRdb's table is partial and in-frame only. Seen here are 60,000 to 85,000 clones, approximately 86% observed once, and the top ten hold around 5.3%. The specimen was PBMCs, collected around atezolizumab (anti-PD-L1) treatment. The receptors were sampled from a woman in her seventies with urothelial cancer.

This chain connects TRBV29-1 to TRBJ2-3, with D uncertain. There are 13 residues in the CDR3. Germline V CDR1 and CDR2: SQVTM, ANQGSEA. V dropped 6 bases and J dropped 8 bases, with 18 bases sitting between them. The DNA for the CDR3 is TGCAGCGTATTACACTCACAGATTCCTACGCAGTATTTT. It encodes CSVLHSQIPTQYF.

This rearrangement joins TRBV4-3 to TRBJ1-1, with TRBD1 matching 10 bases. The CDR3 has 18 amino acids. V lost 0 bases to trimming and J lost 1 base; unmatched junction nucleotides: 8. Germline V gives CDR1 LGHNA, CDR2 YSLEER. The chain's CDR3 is CASSQDPRQGAENTEAFF. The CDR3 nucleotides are TGCGCCAGCAGCCAAGATCCCCGACAGGGGGCGGAGAACACTGAAGCTTTCTTT.

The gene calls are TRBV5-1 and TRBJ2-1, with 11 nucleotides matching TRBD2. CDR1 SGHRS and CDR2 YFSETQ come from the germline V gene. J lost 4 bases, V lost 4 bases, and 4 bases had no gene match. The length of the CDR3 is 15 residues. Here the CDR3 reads CASSPTSGEYNEQFF. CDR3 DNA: TGCGCCAGCAGCCCGACTAGCGGGGAATACAATGAGCAGTTCTTC.